Listed here is a single T cell receptor beta chain. The sample is drawn from a study of CD8 T cells in Susac syndrome. Study-level background: Among the sequenced Susac syndrome patients, more than five had active disease while 8 or 9 were in remission.

Random hexamers were used to reverse transcribe an amount of 0.5 to 1 ug RNA. TCRdb reprocessed the immunoSEQ multiplex PCR reads via MiXCR and lists one record per CDR3 protein. Of 75,000 or so distinct CDR3 sequences listed, about 94% were seen once; the top ten hold 0.85% to 1%. Bulk CD8+ and CD4+ cells came from magnetic negative isolation; CD8+ TEMRA by FACS. The CDR3 runs 12 residues. Trimming took 5 bases from V and 5 from J, leaving 10 bases between them. Germline CDR1 reads LGHNA; CDR2 reads YSLEER. What was sequenced was CD8+ T cells from PBMCs. This TCR was recovered from a human donor with Susac syndrome. The genes are TRBV4-3 and TRBJ2-7; D gene unclear. The DNA for the CDR3 is TGCGCCAGCAGCGATAACTACCACGAGCAGTACTTC. This codes for CASSDNYHEQYF.